This T cell receptor (beta chain) is from a study of T cell changes during pregnancy in multiple sclerosis (dated by TCRdb to between 2018 and 2021). With respect to the entire study: In women with multiple sclerosis, the researchers looked at how the T cell repertoire shifted as pregnancy progressed.

As concerns this clone: What this receptor recognizes is not known. Base qualities are missing; no much larger clone stands one base away.

The library was obtained by the immunoSEQ multiplex PCR assay. As stored in TCRdb, this immuneACCESS dataset retains in-frame rearrangements with V and J assigned. A fraction of the clones does not appear; measured against another copy, unresolved V genes explain less than half of the discrepancy, and the remainder lacks a known reason. This sample has around 22,000 clones in its table, and approximately 91% of those were observed once. The top ten hold around 0.63% of the sample. Ends trimmed: V by 5 bases, J by 6 bases; bases unmatched to a gene: 6. The germline V gene encodes CDR1 MNHNY and CDR2 SVGAGI (reference sequence). The CDR3 holds 13 amino acids from the cysteine to the phenylalanine. Only CDR3 DNA remains: 39 bases, in frame from the first base.

This TCR was sampled from a female donor in good health, enrolled as a control in a pregnancy study. The rearranged segments are TRBV6-6 and TRBJ1-1; 7 bases in the middle match TRBD1. Sequences were derived from CD4+ T cells from peripheral blood mononuclear cells, sampled after pregnancy. Here the CDR3 is given as CASSKPGQSEAFF. The nucleotide sequence reads as follows: TGTGCCAGCAGTAAACCGGGACAGTCTGAAGCTTTCTTT.